The 28 T cell receptor beta chains given below trace back to one sample, sequenced in a study of T-cell reconstitution after alpha-beta-depleted transplantation in children (dated by TCRdb to about 2016). This specimen's treatment or condition label, per the study, means: allogeneic hematopoietic cell transplantation with graft depleted of TCRalphabeta T cells and CD19 B cells. Libraries came from PCR. The data were produced on an Illumina HiSeq 2500. Molecular barcoding was employed in the preparation of TCR libraries, with unique molecular identifiers being used to normalize TCRbeta repertoire quantification. The public reads were reanalyzed by TCRdb: fastp trimming at Q25, MiXCR alignment, in-frame beta chains only. One record per CDR3 amino acid sequence lists the most common genes and DNA. Recorded for this sample are roughly 570,000 distinct CDR3 sequences; 25% to 30% of them occurred a single time. The ten top clones hold around a third of the sample.

Sequencing used PBMCs, obtained before TCRalphabeta/CD19-depleted stem cell transplant. Receptors originate from a boy less than two years old with Wiskott-Aldrich syndrome, due to receive a stem cell transplant.

This clonotype was counted a few times. DNA for the CDR3: TGCGCCAGCAGCCAAGATTTCTGGCGGGAAACAGATACGCAGTATTTT. Encoded protein: CASSQDFWRETDTQYF. V and J are TRBV4-1 and TRBJ2-3; D may be TRBD2 (6 bases). V shed 0 bases and J shed 3 bases, with 13 bases lying between them. The length of the CDR3 is 16 residues. Germline CDR1 MGHRA, CDR2 YSYEKL.

V is TRBV5-5 and J is TRBJ2-2; tentatively, D is TRBD2 (6 bases). Germline assignment: CDR1 SGHKS and CDR2 YYEKEE (reference sequence). The CDR3 consists of 15 residues. V was pared by 0 bases and J by 6 bases, with 12 bases between. CDR3 nucleotides: TGTGCCAGCAGCTTGGTCGGGAGCGCCCCCGGGGAGCTGTTTTTT. Its translation: CASSLVGSAPGELFF.

V gene TRBV24-1 combines with J gene TRBJ2-1; TRBD2 aligns across 8 bases. V was clipped by 4 bases and J by 2 bases; unmatched bases: 6. This CDR3 is built from 16 residues. CDR1 and CDR2 (germline): KGHDR, SFDVKD. The CDR3 nucleotides are TGTGCCACCAGTGACGCGGGACTAGATGCCTACAATGAGCAGTTCTTC. Its translation is CATSDAGLDAYNEQFF.

The V call is TRBV3-1, the J call TRBJ1-5; TRBD1 matches 9 bases. Germline CDR1 LGHDT, CDR2 YNNKEL (reference sequence). Germline trimming cut 0 bases from V and 0 bases from J; bases unmatched to any gene: 6. The CDR3 loop spans 18 amino acids. In DNA form, the CDR3 reads TGTGCCAGCAGCCAAGATTCGGGACAGGGAAGTAGCAATCAGCCCCAGCATTTT. Translated: CASSQDSGQGSSNQPQHF.

The J gene is TRBJ1-5, the V gene TRBV20-1; 7 bases are shared with TRBD1. V gave up 6 bases and J gave up 4 bases; unmatched junction bases: 3. This CDR3 contains 12 residues. Looked up from germline, CDR1 is DFQATT and CDR2 is SNEGSKA (reference sequence). In DNA form, the CDR3 reads TGCAGTGCCAGGGGGTGGAATCAGCCCCAGCATTTT. This encodes CSARGWNQPQHF.

The table lists this clonotype with a count of one. The J gene is TRBJ2-5, the V gene TRBV4-1; D remains unclear. The V end was cut by 4 bases, the J end by 1 base, with 13 bases between. Germline V lookup: CDR1 MGHRA, CDR2 YSYEKL. CDR3 size: 15 residues. CDR3 sequence: CASSRTDNFQETQYF. The CDR3 DNA follows: TGCGCCAGCAGCCGCACTGACAACTTCCAAGAGACCCAGTACTTC.

The gene calls are TRBV10-3 and TRBJ2-7; D remains ambiguous. The V end was cut by 4 bases, the J end by 3 bases, with 13 bases between. The CDR3 runs to 14 residues. Germline CDR1 reads ENHRY; CDR2 reads SYGVKD. CDR3 DNA sequence: TGTGCCATCAGTGGAGGCCAGGCCTACTACGAGCAGTACTTC. Translated: CAISGGQAYYEQYF.

The chain recombines TRBV28 with TRBJ1-2; maybe TRBD1 (5 bases). Germline lookup yields CDR1 MDHEN and CDR2 SYDVKM. The CDR3 is 14 residues long. V lost 3 bases, J lost 8 bases, and 16 bases lay in between. The CDR3 DNA reads TGTGCCAGCAGTTTCCGGGACCTAGCGGGAGGCTACACCTTC. It encodes CASSFRDLAGGYTF.

J is TRBJ2-7 and V is TRBV20-1; D perhaps matches TRBD2 (5 bases). Per the germline V gene, CDR1 is DFQATT and CDR2 is SNEGSKA (reference sequence). Trimming removed 6 bases from V and 3 bases from J, with 9 bases in between. This CDR3 contains 11 residues. The CDR3 bases are TGCAGTGCCTCGACTATCTACGAGCAGTACTTC. It translates to CSASTIYEQYF.

CDR3 DNA: TGCGCCAGCAGCTTTTTTGGAGGTTCAGGACGTAGGAATGAGCAGTTCTTC. Translation: CASSFFGGSGRRNEQFF. This chain uses TRBV5-1 with TRBJ2-1; maybe TRBD2 (5 bases). The CDR3 is made up of 17 amino acids. Germline values: CDR1 SGHRS, CDR2 YFSETQ. Trimming cost V 2 bases and J 7 bases, with 22 bases left between them.

For the CDR3, the DNA is TGCAGCGTTCCGAGGGCGGGGTCTAGCACAGATACGCAGTATTTT. As protein: CSVPRAGSSTDTQYF. V usage is TRBV29-1 and J usage is TRBJ2-3, with D perhaps TRBD2 (6 bases). V was pared by 5 bases and J by 0 bases, with 15 bases between. Germline V lookup: CDR1 SQVTM, CDR2 ANQGSEA. The CDR3 is 15 amino acids.

The J gene is TRBJ2-3, the V gene TRBV12-3 or TRBV12-4, with 10 bases fitting TRBD2. The CDR3 sequence is 15 residues long. The V gene end was trimmed by 3 bases and the J gene end by 6 bases; junction bases not matched to a gene: 6. This chain's CDR3 is CASSLGDSGRDTQYF. The DNA for the CDR3 is TGTGCCAGCAGTTTGGGGGATAGCGGGAGGGATACGCAGTATTTT.

The rearrangement uses TRBV20-1 and TRBJ1-1, with D uncertain. The CDR3 has 11 amino acids. Per germline, CDR1 DFQATT and CDR2 SNEGSKA (reference sequence). Deletions cut 8 bases from V and 3 bases from J, with 10 bases between. The CDR3 sequence: CSTRMDTEAFF. CDR3 bases: TGCAGTACAAGGATGGACACTGAAGCTTTCTTT.

This clonotype was counted a single time. This chain uses TRBV5-1 with TRBJ2-7; 7 positions agree with TRBD1. This CDR3 is built from 12 residues. The V gene's germline CDR1 is SGHRS and CDR2 YFSETQ. The J segment lost 4 bases and the V segment lost 4 bases, leaving 2 bases of the junction unmatched. The CDR3, as DNA: TGCGCCAGCAGCCCGGGACAGTACGAGCAGTACTTC. It yields the protein CASSPGQYEQYF.

V and J are TRBV28 and TRBJ1-5; D call uncertain. The CDR3 totals 12 residues. Trimming pared 6 bases from V and 5 bases from J, leaving 8 bases between. Germline CDR1 and CDR2: MDHEN and SYDVKM. The CDR3 region has the DNA TGTGCCAGCAGCTTGCCCGATCAGCCCCAGCATTTT. Its protein is CASSLPDQPQHF.

V is TRBV7-2 and J is TRBJ2-4; D remains ambiguous. Germline values: CDR1 SGHTA, CDR2 FQGNSA. The V end lost 0 bases, the J end lost 11 bases, and 11 bases lay between the germline ends. The CDR3 extends over 13 amino acids. The CDR3 loop reads CASSLALVAVQYF. The CDR3 region has the DNA TGTGCCAGCAGCTTAGCGCTTGTGGCAGTTCAGTACTTC.

This clonotype occurred a few times. The chain links TRBV28 to TRBJ1-4; 7 bases match TRBD1. The junction had 8 bases not matched to a gene; V was cut back by 5 bases and J by 5 bases. Germline V gene lookup returns CDR1 MDHEN and CDR2 SYDVKM. The CDR3 covers 15 residues. CDR3 DNA sequence: TGTGCCAGCAGTCCACTGGGACAGCAAAATGAAAAACTGTTTTTT. As protein: CASSPLGQQNEKLFF.

This clonotype has just a few counts. The chain has TRBV11-3 and TRBJ2-1; D may be TRBD1 or TRBD2 (5 bases each). The CDR3 loop spans 17 amino acids. V gave up 0 bases and J gave up 2 bases, with 14 bases separating them. Germline V lookup: CDR1 SGHNT, CDR2 YENEEA. The DNA for the CDR3 is TGTGCCAGCAGCTTAGATGGATCGAGGGGTGCCTACAATGAGCAGTTCTTC. It encodes CASSLDGSRGAYNEQFF.

This chain connects TRBV20-1 to TRBJ2-5; D may correspond to TRBD1 or TRBD2 (5 bases each). The CDR3 runs 11 residues. V was cut by 5 bases and J by 1 base, with 5 bases left in between. Germline lookup yields CDR1 DFQATT and CDR2 SNEGSKA (reference sequence). The CDR3 reads CSAGTQETQYF. The CDR3 DNA is TGCAGTGCTGGGACCCAAGAGACCCAGTACTTC.

This clonotype was picked up a small number of times. This rearrangement joins TRBV29-1 to TRBJ2-3; perhaps TRBD2 as D (6 bases). Germline V gene lookup returns CDR1 SQVTM and CDR2 ANQGSEA. The germline V and J ends were trimmed by 5 bases and 2 bases, with 17 bases remaining between them. The CDR3 consists of 15 residues. CDR3 bases: TGCAGCGTTCAAGGGACTGTAAGAGACACAGATACGCAGTATTTT. This sequence encodes CSVQGTVRDTDTQYF.

This clonotype was seen more than once but under ten times. The chain has TRBV2 and TRBJ2-1; 8 positions agree with TRBD2. V lost 1 base and J lost 7; bases outside the gene matches: 6. The CDR3 has 15 residues. Germline V CDR1 and CDR2: SNHLY, FYNNEI. The CDR3 DNA reads TGTGCCAGCAGTGAAGAGGGGACTAGGGGTAATGAGCAGTTCTTC. Translating it yields CASSEEGTRGNEQFF.

The CDR3 bases are TGTGCCAGCAGTTATCCCTCGGGACTAGCGGGAGTAGAGACCCAGTACTTC. It yields the protein CASSYPSGLAGVETQYF. The chain joins TRBV28 to TRBJ2-5; 14 bases map to TRBD2. V lost 4 bases to trimming and J lost 4 bases; unmatched junction nucleotides: 8. CDR1 is MDHEN, CDR2 SYDVKM, per germline. CDR3 size: 17 residues.

The genes are TRBV28 and TRBJ2-1, with TRBD2 identical over 10 bases. The V gene's germline CDR1 is MDHEN and CDR2 SYDVKM. Trimming cost V 5 bases and J 7 bases; bases outside gene matches: 14. The CDR3 runs to 17 residues. DNA of the CDR3: TGTGCCAGCAGTCCCCTATGGGCTAGCGGGAGTCAGAATGAGCAGTTCTTC. It yields the protein CASSPLWASGSQNEQFF.

This rearrangement joins TRBV5-1 to TRBJ2-1; 13 bases align to TRBD2. The germline V gene encodes CDR1 SGHRS and CDR2 YFSETQ. V lost 4 bases, J lost 8 bases, and 6 bases stayed unmatched. The CDR3 length is 15 residues. The CDR3 loop is CASSTGLAGSDEQFF. CDR3 coding DNA: TGCGCCAGCAGCACGGGACTAGCGGGAAGCGATGAGCAGTTCTTC.

This clonotype was counted ten times or more. This chain uses TRBV20-1 with TRBJ2-7; 10 bases align to TRBD2. In germline, CDR1 is DFQATT, CDR2 SNEGSKA (reference sequence). Losses at the gene ends were 5 bases for V and 3 bases for J; bases not matched to a gene: 4. The CDR3 has 13 amino acids. The CDR3 region is CSAEGLADYEQYF. In DNA form, the CDR3 reads TGCAGTGCTGAAGGACTAGCGGACTACGAGCAGTACTTC.

The gene calls are TRBV24-1 and TRBJ2-1, with 9 positions matching TRBD2. The V gene end was trimmed by 3 bases and the J gene end by 0 bases; junction bases not matched to a gene: 5. The CDR3 consists of 17 residues. CDR1 and CDR2 from the germline V gene are KGHDR and SFDVKD. CDR3 nucleotide sequence: TGTGCCACCAGTGATCCAAATAGCGGGAGCTCCTACAATGAGCAGTTCTTC. Translating it yields CATSDPNSGSSYNEQFF.

The chain links TRBV15 to TRBJ1-3, with D maybe TRBD1 (6 bases). Looked up from germline, CDR1 is LNHNV and CDR2 is YYDKDF (reference sequence). The CDR3 has 14 residues. V lost 5 bases to trimming and J lost 4 bases, with 12 bases between them. In DNA, the CDR3 is TGTGCCACCAGCGCCCGGACAGCCGGAAACACCATATATTTT. Amino acids: CATSARTAGNTIYF.

The chain carries TRBV3-1 and TRBJ2-1; 9 nucleotides line up with TRBD2. The CDR3 consists of 17 residues. V lost 10 bases and J lost 0; bases outside the gene matches: 13. Germline V gene sequence: CDR1 LGHDT, CDR2 YNNKEL (reference sequence). The CDR3 nucleotides are TGTGCCACCACCAAGGGTAGCGGGGGACCCTCCTACAATGAGCAGTTCTTC. This sequence encodes CATTKGSGGPSYNEQFF.